This T cell receptor (beta chain) was recovered during a study of shared clonotypes between healthy human individuals. Genomic DNA (from each subset) was split evenly across several immunoSEQ plates. When replicate PCRs were run on sorted subsets, they used roughly 0.2 ug DNA, some 33,000 T cell genomes. Profiled with immunoSEQ multiplex PCR; TCRdb holds only in-frame clones, not every one. The sample holds about 1 million clones, roughly 75% seen once. Healthy adults negative for HIV, lacking recent acute infections or vaccinations, served as donors. Of note for this clone: This may be a read error: a much more frequent sequence differs by one nucleotide.

The receptor was derived from a man aged 18 to 29 in good health. The sample comprised memory CD4+ T cells sorted from blood. Subset here: CD45RA-negative fraction.

CDR3 DNA sequence: TGTGCCAGCAGCTGGCAAGAGACCCAGTACTTC. Protein sequence: CASSWQETQYF. This chain uses TRBV7-2 with TRBJ2-5; unclear D gene. V was trimmed by 4 bases and J by 2 bases, leaving 2 bases between them. The length of the CDR3 is 11 residues. CDR1 is SGHTA and CDR2 is FQGNSA in the germline V gene.